This TCR beta chain was captured by sequencing in a study of Ad26.COV2.S vaccination and SARS-CoV-2 variants. Assay: immunoSEQ multiplex PCR; the TCRdb copy retains only in-frame clones and omits some. Of around 350,000 clones in the sample, roughly 84% were seen once. Treatment denoted: around 19 received Ad26.COV2.S at low or high dose, single or two shots; five or six received placebo; per-sample allocation not given. Samples were taken on day 63 after the first vaccine or placebo injection. The germline V gene has CDR1 ENHRY and CDR2 SYGVKD. V was pared by 6 bases and J by 3 bases, with 10 bases between. The CDR3 has 13 residues.

The receptor was isolated from a person between 18 and 65 years old who received the Ad26.COV2.S COVID-19 vaccine or a placebo. V and J are TRBV10-3 and TRBJ2-3, with D maybe TRBD1 (6 bases). The source material was peripheral blood, sampled in a trial of Ad26.COV2.S vaccine versus placebo. CDR3: CAIRPQGTDTQYF. CDR3 nucleotide sequence: TGTGCCATCAGACCACAGGGTACAGATACGCAGTATTTT.